The 11 T cell receptor beta chains given below trace back to one sample, sequenced in a study of cytomegalovirus exposure and HLA in healthy donors. Clones were sequenced by immunoSEQ multiplex PCR, and TCRdb holds only the in-frame ones, with some missing. The sample has 60,000 to 80,000 clones; around 94% are singletons. The sample consisted of PBMCs. The receptors stem from a young woman in good health and CMV-seropositive.

The chain employs TRBV4-3 and TRBJ2-7; the D gene is possibly TRBD1 (6 bases). The CDR3 runs 16 residues. V lost 2 bases to trimming and J lost 2 bases, with 16 bases between them. Germline loops: CDR1 LGHNA, CDR2 YSLEER. CDR3 loop: CASSQRQAPSPYEQYF. CDR3 in DNA: TGCGCCAGCAGCCAACGACAGGCACCATCTCCCTACGAGCAGTACTTC.

The rearrangement links TRBV4-2 to TRBJ1-1, with 9 bases lining up with TRBD1. Germline CDR1 is LGHNA and CDR2 is YNFKEQ. Trimming took 3 bases from V and 3 from J; bases not matched to a gene: 5. The CDR3 is made up of 15 amino acids. The chain's CDR3 is CASSQDRGEDTEAFF. Here the CDR3 DNA reads TGTGCCAGCAGCCAGGACAGGGGAGAGGACACTGAAGCTTTCTTT.

The chain carries TRBV6-6 and TRBJ1-6; tentative D call: TRBD1 (5 bases). Germline CDR1 is MNHNY and CDR2 is SVGAGI (reference sequence). The V gene lost 5 bases and the J gene lost 4 bases, with 12 bases spanning the gap. This CDR3 comprises 15 residues. The CDR3 spells CASSAGGGYNSPLHF. The CDR3 DNA sequence: TGTGCCAGCAGTGCCGGGGGGGGTTATAATTCACCCCTCCACTTT.

This clone was seen only a few times. The V and J genes are TRBV29-1 and TRBJ2-2, with TRBD1 identical over 9 bases. Germline V lookup: CDR1 SQVTM, CDR2 ANQGSEA. V trimming: 5 bases; J trimming: 3 bases; junction bases outside the gene matches: 4. This CDR3 contains 14 residues. CDR3 in DNA: TGCAGCGTTAAGGGACAGGGAGACACCGGGGAGCTGTTTTTT. It codes for CSVKGQGDTGELFF.

The chain carries TRBV6-1 and TRBJ2-1; D may be TRBD1 (5 bases). Germline CDR1 is MNHNS and CDR2 is SASEGT. There are 14 residues in the CDR3. V was clipped by 3 bases and J by 4 bases, with 10 bases between them. CDR3 nucleotide sequence: TGTGCCAGCAGTGAGCGTCAGGGTTACAATGAGCAGTTCTTC. Translating gives CASSERQGYNEQFF.

The chain uses TRBV4-1 and TRBJ1-3; 9 positions match TRBD1. Germline assignment: CDR1 MGHRA and CDR2 YSYEKL. This CDR3 is 15 amino acids long. V was pared by 4 bases and J by 3 bases, with 4 bases of the junction left unmatched. CDR3 sequence reads: CASSLPGQGGNTIYF. For the CDR3, the DNA is TGCGCCAGCAGCCTCCCGGGACAGGGTGGAAACACCATATATTTT.

The rearrangement joins TRBV19 to TRBJ2-1, with 9 nucleotides matching TRBD2. V shed 6 bases and J 7 bases; nucleotides not matched to a gene: 10. The germline V gene encodes CDR1 LNHDA and CDR2 SQIVND (reference sequence). This CDR3 contains 15 residues. The CDR3 loop is CASRYSGRSPNEQFF. In DNA form, the CDR3 reads TGTGCCAGTAGGTATAGCGGGAGATCCCCAAATGAGCAGTTCTTC.

The gene calls are TRBV11-2 and TRBJ1-4; 7 bases align to TRBD1. The germline gives CDR1 SGHAT, CDR2 FQNNGV. There are 15 residues in the CDR3. V gave up 2 bases and J gave up 3 bases; unmatched junction bases: 3. CDR3 protein: CASSLSQGANEKLFF. For the CDR3, the DNA is TGTGCCAGCAGCTTAAGCCAGGGGGCTAATGAAAAACTGTTTTTT.

V and J are TRBV9 and TRBJ2-1, with D tentatively TRBD2 (5 bases). V was trimmed by 4 bases and J by 8 bases, leaving 22 bases between them. The CDR3 consists of 16 residues. Germline-derived CDR1 and CDR2 are SGDLS and YYNGEE. Here the CDR3 reads CASSPSIGIRGDEQFF. DNA for the CDR3: TGTGCCAGCAGCCCTAGCATCGGGATCCGGGGTGATGAGCAGTTCTTC.

V usage is TRBV19 and J usage is TRBJ1-2, with 7 positions matching TRBD1. The germline CDR1 and CDR2 sequences are LNHDA and SQIVND (reference sequence). V shed 5 bases and J 4 bases; nucleotides not matched to a gene: 7. The CDR3 spans 14 residues. The CDR3 is CASSPDRVGYGYTF. The CDR3 DNA reads as TGTGCCAGTAGTCCCGACAGGGTGGGCTATGGCTACACCTTC.

J is TRBJ2-5 and V is TRBV21-1; the D call of TRBD2 is as the table states it, not checked on the DNA. TRBV21-1 counts as a pseudogene. The CDR3 contains 15 residues. The CDR3 DNA follows: TGTGCCAGCAGCAAAGTAGAGCGGAGAGGAGAGACCCAGTACTTC. Encoded protein: CASSKVERRGETQYF.